Reported below is one T cell receptor (beta chain). The target of this receptor is not known. No base-level quality is on record; no much larger clone is a single base apart. The sample comes from a study of neoadjuvant anti-PD-1 for oral cavity cancer (dated by TCRdb to the early 2020s). With regard to the full study: Before undergoing curative-intent surgical resection, most patients got three to four biweekly nivolumab doses at 3 mg/kg. A fourth nivolumab dose was given around day 43 to patients without progression, and definitive surgical resection was performed in those patients on days 50-56. Under RECIST 1.1, a patient counted as a responder if showing complete response, partial response or stable disease, and as a non-responder if showing progression. A roughly 35% response rate was observed in the parent correlative cohort, in which more than ten patients were included. Beyond this particular receptor, the publication reports: Only a few patients per response group were included in the TCR analyses, and larger cohorts for validation were called for by the authors. Higher pretreatment blood Treg/Th17 ratios correlated with both higher pretreatment blood TCRbeta clonality and lower post-treatment tumor TCRbeta clonality. After neoadjuvant nivolumab, T cell clonality (Gini index) in PBMCs was significantly higher in non-responders than in responders.

The time point label, as the study defines it: before neoadjuvant nivolumab. Patients were newly diagnosed with stage II-IVA oral cavity squamous cell carcinoma and had received no prior systemic or radiation treatment. The cohort was made up of patients with locally advanced, HPV-negative oral cavity squamous cell carcinoma. Peripheral blood mononuclear cells were analyzed directly, without maintenance or expansion in culture. Samples were obtained from a longitudinal correlative study of a single-arm phase II trial of neoadjuvant nivolumab in oral cavity squamous cell carcinoma. Subject-matched pre- and post-treatment PBMCs and tumors from three responders and three non-responders underwent genomic DNA-based TCRbeta sequencing. Peripheral blood mononuclear cells were collected before nivolumab treatment and were collected again after treatment, at the time of surgery. The Maxwell RSC DNA from Cells kit was used to extract genomic DNA from PBMCs.

For deep sequencing of PBMC libraries, mostly about 450 ng of input genomic DNA was used, and six replicates were run per sample. Following the manufacturer's instructions, the team built TCRbeta libraries using the immunoSEQ hsTCRbeta kit. An Illumina NovaSeq 6000 S4 flow cell was used to sequence the final libraries, which had first been combined to 3 nM. In the paper's pipeline: The immunoSEQ Analyzer was used for raw data preprocessing and quality control. The analysis was limited to productive rearrangements, and each clonotype was defined by a unique CDR3 amino acid sequence. Repertoire clonality was estimated as the Gini-Simpson index, which was calculated using the R package tcR. Gini indices were compared with Student's t test, and associations with tumor size change were assessed by Pearson correlation. TCRdb stores this immuneACCESS table with in-frame sequences only. Part of the clones is absent; in the studies checked, under half of the shortfall reflects unresolved V genes, and no reason is known for the rest. V, J and clone size reflect that table, while D and trimming were determined from the DNA. Counted in this sample were over 14,000 clones; roughly two thirds of them appeared once. Together, the top ten hold approximately 3% of the sample.

The germline ends are 5 bases apart after V is trimmed by 4 bases and J by 5 bases. From the cysteine up to the phenylalanine, the CDR3 has a length of 12 residues. The kept DNA is CDR3 alone, 36 bases in frame from the first base. As encoded in the germline V gene, CDR1 is SGHTA while CDR2 is FQGTGA. Sample: PBMCs, taken before nivolumab (anti-PD-1) treatment. This TCR came from a person between 40 and 85 years old with oral cavity squamous cell carcinoma. The rearrangement joined TRBV7-3 to TRBJ2-2; the D gene lacks a confident call. The nucleotide sequence is given as TGTGCCAGCAGCTCCAATACCGGGGAGCTGTTTTTT. The encoded protein is CASSSNTGELFF. Extended through the reference TRBV7-3 and TRBJ2-2 proteins, this CDR3 yields the full variable domain: GAGVSQTPSNKVTEKGKYVELRCDPISGHTALYWYRQSLGQGPEFLIYFQGTGAADDSGLPNDRFFAVRPEGSVSTLKIQRTERGDSAVYLCASSSNTGELFFGEGSRLTVL.